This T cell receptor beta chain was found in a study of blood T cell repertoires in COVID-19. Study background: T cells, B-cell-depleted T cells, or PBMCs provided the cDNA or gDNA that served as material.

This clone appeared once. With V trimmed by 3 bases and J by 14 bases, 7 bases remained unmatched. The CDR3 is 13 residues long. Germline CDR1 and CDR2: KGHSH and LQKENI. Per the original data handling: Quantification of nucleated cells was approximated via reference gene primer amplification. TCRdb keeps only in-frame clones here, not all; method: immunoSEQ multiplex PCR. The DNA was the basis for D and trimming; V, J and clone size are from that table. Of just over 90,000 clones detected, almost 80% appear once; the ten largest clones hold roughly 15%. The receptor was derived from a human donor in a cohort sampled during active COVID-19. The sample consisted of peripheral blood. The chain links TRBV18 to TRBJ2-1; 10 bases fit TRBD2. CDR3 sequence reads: CASSPASGSLKFF. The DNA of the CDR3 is TGTGCCAGCTCACCGGCTAGCGGGAGTTTGAAGTTCTTC.